Below, 12 T cell receptor beta chains from the same sample are listed, as sequenced in a study of T cells in Graves' hyperthyroidism and ophthalmopathy. Amplified regions were TCR beta CDR3 sequences from RNA transcripts. Researchers ran a first-round RT-PCR on the TCR CDR3 using the HTBI primer set. TCRdb itself ran the multiplex PCR reads through MiXCR, one entry per CDR3 protein. The table includes more than 300,000 distinct CDR3 sequences, around 14% detected once. Sequenced: blood. These TCRs come from a woman aged 55-69 years with Graves' hyperthyroidism.

This clonotype has ten or more counts. The chain links TRBV7-8 to TRBJ1-5; D is ambiguous. The CDR3 covers 13 residues. CDR1 is SGHVS, CDR2 FQNEAQ, per germline. The ends were cut back, 4 bases at V and 4 bases at J, with 8 bases in the middle. The chain's CDR3 is CASSSIRNQPQHF. In nucleotides, the CDR3 is TGTGCCAGCAGCTCGATCAGGAATCAGCCCCAGCATTTT. The variable domain in full, with the rest retrieved from reference TRBV7-8 and TRBJ1-5, is GAGVSQSPRYKVAKRGQDVALRCDPISGHVSLFWYQQALGQGPEFLTYFQNEAQLDKSGLPSDRFFAERPEGSVSTLKIQRTQQEDSAVYLCASSSIRNQPQHFGDGTRLSIL.

The chain has TRBV5-1 and TRBJ1-3; D unresolved. With 3 bases removed from V and 4 bases from J, the gap between germline ends came to 8 bases. The CDR3 contains 13 residues. In germline, CDR1 is SGHRS, CDR2 YFSETQ. The DNA of the CDR3 is TGCGCCAGCAGCTGGGAACAGGGAAACACCATATATTTT. Protein sequence: CASSWEQGNTIYF.

Ten or more counts support this clonotype. V gene TRBV6-5 combines with J gene TRBJ2-7; the D is unclear. The CDR3 runs to 14 residues. CDR1 and CDR2 from the germline V gene are MNHEY and SVGAGI. Trimming took 0 bases from V and 2 from J, leaving 8 bases between them. Here the CDR3 reads CASSYSSAAYEQYF. The CDR3, as DNA: TGTGCCAGCAGTTACTCCAGCGCAGCCTACGAGCAGTACTTC.

This clonotype was counted ten times or more. V usage is TRBV12-3 or TRBV12-4 and J usage is TRBJ2-3; D unclear. The V and J ends lost 2 bases and 0 bases respectively, with 6 bases between them. This CDR3 is built from 14 residues. This CDR3 reads CASSLPESTDTQYF. CDR3 bases: TGTGCCAGCAGTTTACCCGAAAGCACAGATACGCAGTATTTT.

This clonotype has a count of ten or more. The chain recombines TRBV18 with TRBJ2-3; 7 nucleotides line up with TRBD1. This CDR3 has 15 residues. The V segment lost 2 bases and the J segment 4 bases; nucleotides outside the gene matches: 6. Germline lookup yields CDR1 KGHSH and CDR2 LQKENI. CDR3 amino acids: CASSPLQGEPDTQYF. The CDR3 DNA is TGTGCCAGCTCACCATTGCAGGGGGAGCCAGATACGCAGTATTTT.

This clonotype has ten or more counts. J is TRBJ1-2 and V is TRBV10-3; TRBD1 agrees at 8 bases. The CDR3 has 14 residues. The V gene end was trimmed by 6 bases and the J gene end by 3 bases; junction bases not matched to a gene: 6. The germline V gene encodes CDR1 ENHRY and CDR2 SYGVKD. The CDR3 DNA is TGTGCCATCAGGGGACAGGCTTTAGACTATGGCTACACCTTC. Its protein is CAIRGQALDYGYTF.

This clonotype was counted at least ten times. Here the CDR3 reads CASSDPRQVATEAFF. In DNA, the CDR3 is TGTGCCAGCAGTGATCCAAGACAGGTGGCCACTGAAGCTTTCTTT. The chain combines TRBV6-1 with TRBJ1-1; perhaps TRBD1 as D (6 bases). The CDR3 runs to 15 residues. V was clipped by 3 bases and J by 4 bases, with 15 bases between them. CDR1 MNHNS and CDR2 SASEGT come from the germline V gene.

The J gene is TRBJ2-2, the V gene TRBV19; D is possibly TRBD1 or TRBD2 (5 bases each). Between the trimmed V and J ends, which lost 7 bases and 2 bases, there was a span of 14 bases. The CDR3 loop spans 15 amino acids. CDR1 is LNHDA and CDR2 is SQIVND in the germline V gene (reference sequence). As DNA, the CDR3 is TGTGCCAGTAACGATTGGGGGATCAACACCGGGGAGCTGTTTTTT. Translating gives CASNDWGINTGELFF.

The sample holds many counts of this clonotype. V gene TRBV28 combines with J gene TRBJ2-1, with 8 bases aligning to TRBD2. The CDR3 is 13 residues long. The V and J ends lost 7 bases and 4 bases, in that order; junction bases with no gene match: 3. Germline V lookup: CDR1 MDHEN, CDR2 SYDVKM. The CDR3 DNA reads TGTGCCAGCATAAGCGGGAGTTACAATGAGCAGTTCTTC. Its protein is CASISGSYNEQFF. The variable domain in full, completed from reference TRBV28 and TRBJ2-1, reads DVKVTQSSRYLVKRTGEKVFLECVQDMDHENMFWYRQDPGLGLRLIYFSYDVKMKEKGDIPEGYSVSREKKERFSLILESASTNQTSMYLCASISGSYNEQFFGPGTRLTVL.

This clonotype was observed many times. The CDR3 sequence: CAISEWQGGNYGYTF. The CDR3 nucleotides are TGTGCCATCAGTGAATGGCAGGGCGGTAACTATGGCTACACCTTC. The chain links TRBV10-3 to TRBJ1-2, with D possibly being TRBD1 (5 bases). The CDR3 extends over 15 amino acids. V lost 3 bases to trimming and J lost 1 base, with 12 bases between them. Germline CDR1 is ENHRY and CDR2 is SYGVKD.

This clonotype came up a few times. V gene TRBV9 combines with J gene TRBJ1-3, with a tentative D call TRBD1 (6 bases). Trimming left V 4 bases short and J 2 bases short, with 13 bases between. Germline V gives CDR1 SGDLS, CDR2 YYNGEE. The CDR3 is 15 residues long. CDR3 in amino acids: CASSPEGDPGNTIYF. The CDR3 bases are TGTGCCAGCAGCCCAGAGGGGGACCCTGGAAACACCATATATTTT.

This clonotype was detected a few times. This rearrangement joins TRBV9 to TRBJ2-4; 10 bases agree with TRBD1. J lost 7 bases, V lost 3 bases, and 7 bases had no gene match. Germline values: CDR1 SGDLS, CDR2 YYNGEE. The CDR3 length is 15 residues. The CDR3 sequence: CASSGPGQGVNIQYF. DNA of the CDR3: TGTGCCAGCAGCGGGCCCGGACAGGGGGTTAACATTCAGTACTTC.